Shown below are 24 T cell receptor beta chains from a single sample sequenced in a study of blood T cell repertoires in COVID-19. TCRdb's copy holds only in-frame clones and misses some; the assay was immunoSEQ multiplex PCR. The profile shows roughly 170,000 clones, about 88% of them singletons. Sequences were obtained from peripheral blood. All receptors derive from a woman aged 50 to 60 with COVID-19, enrolled during active disease.

The chain combines TRBV12-3 or TRBV12-4 with TRBJ2-2; no firm D call. Trimming removed 3 bases at V and 2 bases at J, with 4 bases between. The CDR3 is 13 residues long. CDR3 bases: TGTGCCAGCAGTTTGAGAAACACCGGGGAGCTGTTTTTT. This translates into CASSLRNTGELFF.

The chain has TRBV11-2 and TRBJ1-6; 9 bases line up with TRBD1. Germline trimming cut 5 bases from V and 10 bases from J; bases unmatched to any gene: 3. Per germline, CDR1 SGHAT and CDR2 FQNNGV. There are 13 residues in the CDR3. CDR3 coding DNA: TGTGCCAGCAGCAGAGACAGGGGGTCACCCCTCCACTTT. This encodes CASSRDRGSPLHF.

The chain's CDR3 is CASSQGTGQGYEQFF. DNA of the CDR3: TGTGCCAGCAGCCAAGGAACGGGACAGGGGTATGAGCAGTTCTTC. The chain carries TRBV4-2 and TRBJ2-1; 10 bases are a match to TRBD1. CDR1 is LGHNA and CDR2 is YNFKEQ in the germline V gene. With V trimmed by 1 base and J by 8 bases, 5 bases remained unmatched. The CDR3 length is 15 residues.

V is TRBV11-2 and J is TRBJ2-2; 9 bases agree with TRBD2. Germline trimming cut 5 bases from V and 5 bases from J; bases unmatched to any gene: 9. Germline V gene sequence: CDR1 SGHAT, CDR2 FQNNGV. The CDR3 contains 16 residues. The CDR3 sequence: CASSPPAGGGTGELFF. The CDR3 region has the DNA TGTGCCAGCAGCCCTCCAGCGGGGGGAGGGACCGGGGAGCTGTTTTTT.

The chain uses TRBV4-1 and TRBJ1-1; TRBD1 agrees at 8 bases. Germline CDR1 MGHRA, CDR2 YSYEKL. J gave up 7 bases and V 4 bases, and 14 bases lay outside the gene matches. This CDR3 comprises 16 residues. The CDR3 here is CASSLHWDRPSFEAFF. The CDR3 DNA sequence: TGCGCCAGCAGCCTCCATTGGGACAGGCCCTCATTTGAAGCTTTCTTT.

This sequence joins TRBV7-6 and TRBJ1-3, with TRBD1 matching 9 bases. Germline-derived CDR1 and CDR2 are SGHVS and FNYEAQ. There are 17 residues in the CDR3. Germline trimming cut 5 bases from V and 4 bases from J; bases unmatched to any gene: 12. CDR3 loop: CASSLGYRGQSGNTIYF. As DNA, the CDR3 is TGTGCCAGCAGCCTCGGGTACAGGGGGCAATCAGGAAACACCATATATTTT.

J is TRBJ2-1 and V is TRBV7-8, with D perhaps TRBD2 (6 bases). Between the trimmed V and J ends, which lost 6 bases and 1 base, there was a span of 16 bases. CDR1 is SGHVS, CDR2 FQNEAQ, per germline. The CDR3 runs to 16 residues. CDR3 residues: CASSLNPGLSYNEQFF. The CDR3 DNA sequence: TGTGCCAGCAGTCTAAATCCGGGACTTTCCTACAATGAGCAGTTCTTC. Based on the CDR3 plus reference TRBV7-8 and TRBJ2-1, the full variable domain is GAGVSQSPRYKVAKRGQDVALRCDPISGHVSLFWYQQALGQGPEFLTYFQNEAQLDKSGLPSDRFFAERPEGSVSTLKIQRTQQEDSAVYLCASSLNPGLSYNEQFFGPGTRLTVL.

The rearrangement uses TRBV2 and TRBJ2-3; perhaps TRBD1 as D (5 bases). CDR1 and CDR2 (germline): SNHLY, FYNNEI. The CDR3 has 14 residues. V lost 5 bases and J lost 3, with 12 bases in between. The CDR3 DNA sequence: TGTGCCAGCAGTCCTGGGGCCGGGACAGATACGCAGTATTTT. Encoded protein: CASSPGAGTDTQYF.

This chain joins TRBV7-9 and TRBJ1-1; 10 positions match TRBD1. Trimming cost V 6 bases and J 1 base; bases outside gene matches: 8. CDR1 is SEHNR, CDR2 FQNEAQ, per germline (reference sequence). The length of the CDR3 is 16 residues. The CDR3 here is CASRSGTGVGNTEAFF. The CDR3 nucleotides are TGTGCCAGCAGATCCGGGACAGGGGTCGGGAACACTGAAGCTTTCTTT.

The gene calls are TRBV5-1 and TRBJ1-5; a possible D gene is TRBD1 (5 bases). With 4 bases removed from V and 2 bases from J, the gap between germline ends came to 13 bases. Germline loops: CDR1 SGHRS, CDR2 YFSETQ. This CDR3 region has 15 residues. The CDR3 DNA follows: TGCGCCAGCAGCCCCGGGGGAATCGGCAATCAGCCCCAGCATTTT. This sequence encodes CASSPGGIGNQPQHF.

The V gene is TRBV18, the J gene TRBJ1-4, with unresolved D. V shed 6 bases and J shed 1 base, with 9 bases lying between them. The CDR3 is 14 residues long. CDR1 is KGHSH, CDR2 LQKENI, per germline. The CDR3 DNA reads as TGTGCCAGCTCCGAGGGTATAACTAATGAAAAACTGTTTTTT. This codes for CASSEGITNEKLFF.

V gene TRBV4-2 combines with J gene TRBJ2-7; 9 positions match TRBD2. The CDR3 sequence is 13 residues long. V shed 5 bases and J 3 bases; nucleotides not matched to a gene: 2. The germline V gene encodes CDR1 LGHNA and CDR2 YNFKEQ. CDR3: CASSGAGGYEQYF. CDR3 nucleotide sequence: TGTGCCAGCAGCGGAGCGGGGGGCTACGAGCAGTACTTC.

The V call is TRBV5-8, the J call TRBJ2-1, with 7 bases fitting TRBD2. The V gene end was trimmed by 0 bases and the J gene end by 4 bases; junction bases not matched to a gene: 1. There are 14 residues in the CDR3. The germline V gene has CDR1 SGHTS and CDR2 YDEGEE. CDR3 residues: CASSLGGGYNEQFF. CDR3 in DNA: TGTGCCAGCAGCTTGGGGGGGGGATACAATGAGCAGTTCTTC.

The chain is built from TRBV5-1 and TRBJ1-1; maybe TRBD1 (5 bases). The CDR3 is 13 amino acids. Germline V gene lookup returns CDR1 SGHRS and CDR2 YFSETQ. V lost 6 bases and J 1 base, leaving 10 bases between the germline ends. CDR3 DNA: TGCGCCAGCAACCCCGGGGGGAACACTGAAGCTTTCTTT. Translation: CASNPGGNTEAFF.

V gene TRBV27 combines with J gene TRBJ1-2; 7 bases are shared with TRBD1. Looked up from germline, CDR1 is MNHEY and CDR2 is SMNVEV (reference sequence). V was clipped by 10 bases and J by 7 bases; unmatched bases: 9. This CDR3 region has 12 residues. The CDR3 DNA sequence: TGTGCCACCATAGACAGGGTCTCTGGCTACACCTTC. Translating gives CATIDRVSGYTF.

The chain carries TRBV30 and TRBJ2-7, with 7 bases that match TRBD1. The CDR3 is 13 residues long. Losses at the gene ends were 2 bases for V and 6 bases for J; bases not matched to a gene: 7. Germline V CDR1 and CDR2: GTSNPN, SVGIG (reference sequence). CDR3 sequence: CAWSSQGIGEQYF. CDR3 bases: TGTGCCTGGAGTTCACAGGGGATAGGCGAGCAGTACTTC. Looking up the rest from reference TRBV30 and TRBJ2-7 gives the full variable domain: SQTIHQWPATLVQPVGSPLSLECTVEGTSNPNLYWYRQAAGRGLQLLFYSVGIGQISSEVPQNLSASRPQDRQFILSSKKLLLSDSGFYLCAWSSQGIGEQYFGPGTRLTVT.

This chain links TRBV7-9 with TRBJ2-7; 7 bases are a match to TRBD1. Trimming removed 4 bases from V and 0 bases from J; junction bases left unmatched: 6. This CDR3 is built from 15 residues. CDR1 SEHNR and CDR2 FQNEAQ come from the germline V gene (reference sequence). The CDR3, as DNA: TGTGCCAGCAGCTCCTCCACAGGGGCCTCCTACGAGCAGTACTTC. This gives the protein CASSSSTGASYEQYF.

V usage is TRBV30 and J usage is TRBJ2-3, with D perhaps TRBD1 or TRBD2 (5 bases each). Germline CDR1 and CDR2: GTSNPN and SVGIG (reference sequence). This CDR3 has 12 residues. Trimming stripped 5 bases from V and 5 bases from J, with 11 bases between. As DNA, the CDR3 is TGTGCCTGGTGTGGGGCGGGAGATACGCAGTATTTT. Encoded protein: CAWCGAGDTQYF.

V gene TRBV5-4 combines with J gene TRBJ2-1; weak D call: TRBD1 (6 bases). The V end was cut by 0 bases, the J end by 6 bases, with 10 bases between. Germline V gene lookup returns CDR1 SGHNT and CDR2 YYREEE (reference sequence). This CDR3 has 14 residues. CDR3 coding DNA: TGTGCCAGCAGCTTGGACAGGGAAGGCAATGAGCAGTTCTTC. It is translated as CASSLDREGNEQFF.

The chain carries TRBV6-2 or TRBV6-3 and TRBJ2-7, with 8 bases identical to TRBD2. V trimming: 2 bases; J trimming: 7 bases; junction bases outside the gene matches: 7. This CDR3 is built from 14 residues. CDR1 and CDR2 (germline): MNHEY, SVGEGT. CDR3 in amino acids: CASSYAPGGREQYF. DNA for the CDR3: TGTGCCAGCAGTTACGCTCCGGGGGGGAGGGAGCAGTACTTC.

The V gene is TRBV30, the J gene TRBJ1-5; D call uncertain. With 3 bases removed from V and 0 bases from J, the gap between germline ends came to 12 bases. Germline CDR1 and CDR2: GTSNPN and SVGIG (reference sequence). The CDR3 length is 15 residues. Here the CDR3 reads CAWSLTQYSNQPQHF. CDR3 coding DNA: TGTGCCTGGAGCCTGACACAATATAGCAATCAGCCCCAGCATTTT.

The gene calls are TRBV23-1 and TRBJ1-5, with 7 bases fitting TRBD1. TRBV23-1 has ORF status, its function being uncertain. The CDR3 extends over 17 amino acids. V was clipped by 4 bases and J by 2 bases; unmatched bases: 11. The CDR3 DNA reads TGCGCCAGCAGTCGATACCCGGGACAGAAGGGCAATCAGCCCCAGCATTTT. Translated, it gives CASSRYPGQKGNQPQHF.

CDR3 in amino acids: CASSLGQFSYEQYF. The DNA for the CDR3 is TGTGCCAGCAGCTTGGGACAGTTCTCCTACGAGCAGTACTTC. The chain is built from TRBV11-2 and TRBJ2-7; 7 bases are shared with TRBD1. Germline CDR1 SGHAT, CDR2 FQNNGV. This CDR3 is built from 14 residues. V lost 3 bases and J lost 0; bases outside the gene matches: 2.

The V call is TRBV5-1, the J call TRBJ2-2; 9 nucleotides align to TRBD1. The J segment lost 4 bases and the V segment lost 3 bases, leaving 4 bases of the junction unmatched. Germline V gene lookup returns CDR1 SGHRS and CDR2 YFSETQ. The CDR3 is made up of 15 amino acids. CDR3 region: CASSSDRGGTGELFF. The DNA of the CDR3 is TGCGCCAGCAGCTCGGACAGGGGTGGCACCGGGGAGCTGTTTTTT.